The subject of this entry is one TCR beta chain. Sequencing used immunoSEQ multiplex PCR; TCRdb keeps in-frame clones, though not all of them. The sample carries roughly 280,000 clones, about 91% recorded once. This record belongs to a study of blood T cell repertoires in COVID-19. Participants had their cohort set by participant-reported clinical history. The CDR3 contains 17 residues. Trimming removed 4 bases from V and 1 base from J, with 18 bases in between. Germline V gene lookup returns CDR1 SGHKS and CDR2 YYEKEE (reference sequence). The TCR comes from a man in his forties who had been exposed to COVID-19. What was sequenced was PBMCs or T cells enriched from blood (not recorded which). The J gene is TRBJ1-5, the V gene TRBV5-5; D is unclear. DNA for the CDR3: TGTGCCAGCAGCATGAGGGCAATCACCGGGAGCAATCAGCCCCAGCATTTT. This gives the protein CASSMRAITGSNQPQHF.